This T cell receptor (beta chain) is drawn from a study of blood T cell repertoires in COVID-19. The CDR3 loop spans 15 amino acids. The germline V gene has CDR1 MGHRA and CDR2 YSYEKL. V was pared by 4 bases and J by 5 bases, with 11 bases of the junction left unmatched. TCRdb keeps only in-frame clones here, not all; method: immunoSEQ multiplex PCR. The repertoire includes about 200,000 clones, 83% of them detected once, and about 4.8% sits in the top ten. The specimen sequenced was PBMCs or T cells enriched from blood (not recorded which). This receptor was identified in a woman in her fifties or sixties who had been exposed to COVID-19. This chain uses TRBV4-1 with TRBJ2-7, with 7 bases aligning to TRBD1. CDR3 in DNA: TGCGCCAGCAGCCGTCAGACAGGGTCCCGGGACGAGCAGTACTTC. Protein: CASSRQTGSRDEQYF.